The 23 T cell receptor beta chains below all came from one sample that was sequenced in a study of early T cells in non-severe SARS-CoV-2 infection. TCRdb analysed the 5' RACE reads with MiXCR anew, one entry per CDR3 protein. Here the sample spans roughly 60,000 distinct CDR3 sequences, 10% to 15% being singletons. The sequenced sample was whole blood. All receptors derive from an adult who was a healthcare worker with PCR-confirmed SARS-CoV-2 infection or an uninfected control (not recorded which).

This clonotype was observed a handful of times. The J gene is TRBJ2-1, the V gene TRBV11-1, with no clear D. The V end lost 5 bases, the J end lost 8 bases, and 7 bases lay between the germline ends. The CDR3 contains 11 residues. The germline V gene has CDR1 SGHAT and CDR2 FQDESV (reference sequence). CDR3 nucleotide sequence: TGTGCCAGCAGCAAATTATATGAGCAGTTCTTC. Translated: CASSKLYEQFF.

The chain employs TRBV7-9 and TRBJ1-1; 7 bases agree with TRBD1. V lost 5 bases and J lost 0; bases outside the gene matches: 6. CDR3 length equals 15 residues. Germline-derived CDR1 and CDR2 are SEHNR and FQNEAQ (reference sequence). This chain's CDR3 is CASSTDRDLNTEAFF. The CDR3 DNA sequence: TGTGCCAGCAGCACAGACAGGGACCTGAACACTGAAGCTTTCTTT.

CDR3 region: CASSLDGNQPQHF. The CDR3 region has the DNA TGTGCCAGCAGTTTGGACGGTAATCAGCCCCAGCATTTT. This sequence joins TRBV28 and TRBJ1-5; no definite D call. V was cut by 3 bases and J by 4 bases, with 7 bases left in between. The V gene's germline CDR1 is MDHEN and CDR2 SYDVKM. The CDR3 runs 13 residues.

This clonotype was seen many times. The chain links TRBV20-1 to TRBJ1-1, with 8 positions matching TRBD1. The germline gives CDR1 DFQATT, CDR2 SNEGSKA (reference sequence). The trim removed 5 bases at V and 0 bases at J, leaving 8 bases unmatched. The CDR3 covers 15 residues. The CDR3 protein is CSAVFRGRVNTEAFF. As DNA, the CDR3 is TGCAGTGCTGTTTTCAGGGGGCGCGTGAACACTGAAGCTTTCTTT.

The CDR3 sequence is CAISESAQETQYF. CDR3 coding DNA: TGTGCCATCAGTGAATCAGCCCAAGAGACCCAGTACTTC. The chain employs TRBV10-3 and TRBJ2-5, with no clear D. CDR1 ENHRY and CDR2 SYGVKD come from the germline V gene. V was clipped by 3 bases and J by 1 base, with 6 bases between them. The CDR3 is 13 amino acids.

This clonotype appeared many times. V usage is TRBV7-2 and J usage is TRBJ2-5, with TRBD1 matching over 7 bases. The CDR3 loop spans 13 amino acids. V was pared by 5 bases and J by 5 bases, with 5 bases of the junction left unmatched. CDR1 and CDR2 from the germline V gene are SGHTA and FQGNSA. The CDR3 region is CASSPTGFETQYF. The CDR3, as DNA: TGTGCCAGCAGCCCGACAGGGTTCGAGACCCAGTACTTC.

This clonotype was picked up a small number of times. This chain uses TRBV19 with TRBJ1-5; D possibly corresponds to TRBD1 (6 bases). From germline, CDR1 is LNHDA and CDR2 SQIVND (reference sequence). V was pared by 8 bases and J by 5 bases, with 10 bases between. The CDR3 extends over 12 amino acids. CDR3 amino acids: CASSTGYQPQHF. The CDR3 nucleotides are TGTGCCAGTTCGACAGGCTATCAGCCCCAGCATTTT.

There are many counts of this clonotype. The chain joins TRBV7-6 to TRBJ1-5, with 9 bases that match TRBD1. V shed 4 bases, J shed 4 bases, and the junction held 2 bases outside the gene matches. Germline CDR1 reads SGHVS; CDR2 reads FNYEAQ. The CDR3 length is 14 residues. CDR3 protein: CASSSGTGNQPQHF. In nucleotides, the CDR3 is TGTGCCAGCAGCTCCGGGACAGGGAATCAGCCCCAGCATTTT.

The chain has TRBV7-2 and TRBJ2-1; D might be TRBD2 (6 bases). CDR1 and CDR2 from the germline V gene are SGHTA and FQGNSA. Deletions cut 0 bases from V and 4 bases from J, with 13 bases between. CDR3 length: 16 amino acids. CDR3 amino acids: CASSLAFGSGYNEQFF. CDR3 coding DNA: TGTGCCAGCAGCTTAGCCTTCGGGAGCGGATACAATGAGCAGTTCTTC. The full variable domain, completed using reference TRBV7-2 and TRBJ2-1, is GAGVSQSPSNKVTEKGKDVELRCDPISGHTALYWYRQSLGQGLEFLIYFQGNSAPDKSGLPSDRFSAERTGGSVSTLTIQRTQQEDSAVYLCASSLAFGSGYNEQFFGPGTRLTVL.

This clonotype was observed a handful of times. This chain links TRBV2 with TRBJ1-1, with 8 bases that match TRBD1. The V and J ends lost 0 bases and 3 bases, in that order; junction bases with no gene match: 3. CDR3 length: 15 amino acids. Germline V gene data show CDR1 as SNHLY and CDR2 as FYNNEI. CDR3 coding DNA: TGTGCCAGCAGTGAAGCGATACAGGGGGACACTGAAGCTTTCTTT. It codes for CASSEAIQGDTEAFF. Using reference TRBV2 and TRBJ1-1 for the parts outside the CDR3, the full variable domain is EPEVTQTPSHQVTQMGQEVILRCVPISNHLYFYWYRQILGQKVEFLVSFYNNEISEKSEIFDDQFSVERPDGSNFTLKIRSTKLEDSAMYFCASSEAIQGDTEAFFGQGTRLTVV.

This clonotype was found a few times. The chain combines TRBV5-1 with TRBJ2-3; 11 bases agree with TRBD2. This CDR3 is 15 amino acids long. Germline V gene sequence: CDR1 SGHRS, CDR2 YFSETQ. Germline trimming cut 2 bases from V and 7 bases from J; bases unmatched to any gene: 6. As DNA, the CDR3 is TGCGCCAGCAGCTTCACTAGCGGGAGCTCGAATACGCAGTATTTT. Protein sequence: CASSFTSGSSNTQYF.

This clonotype has a count of ten or more. The chain uses TRBV28 and TRBJ1-4; 7 positions agree with TRBD1. CDR1 MDHEN and CDR2 SYDVKM come from the germline V gene. The CDR3 is 13 residues long. The V gene end was trimmed by 5 bases and the J gene end by 6 bases; junction bases not matched to a gene: 3. The CDR3 coding sequence is TGTGCCAGCAGTAACCAGGGGGATGAAAAACTGTTTTTT. It yields the protein CASSNQGDEKLFF.

This clonotype was seen repeatedly, ten times or more. The chain combines TRBV6-1 with TRBJ1-6, with D hard to call. Per germline, CDR1 MNHNS and CDR2 SASEGT. The CDR3 length is 15 residues. The germline V and J ends were trimmed by 7 bases and 7 bases, with 17 bases remaining between them. Written as DNA, the CDR3 is TGTGCCAGCACCGGACCTGTCGCTGCGAATTCACCCCTCCACTTT. Translation: CASTGPVAANSPLHF.

The CDR3 region has the DNA TGCGCCAGCAGCACGACGCTAGCGGGGTCAGATACGCAGTATTTT. Its translation is CASSTTLAGSDTQYF. This chain links TRBV5-1 with TRBJ2-3; the match to TRBD2 covers 9 bases. Losses at the gene ends were 4 bases for V and 4 bases for J; bases not matched to a gene: 7. The CDR3 is made up of 15 amino acids. Germline V gives CDR1 SGHRS, CDR2 YFSETQ.

A few counts support this clonotype. The J gene is TRBJ1-3, the V gene TRBV12-3 or TRBV12-4, with 8 bases fitting TRBD1. This CDR3 has 15 amino acids. V lost 5 bases, J lost 4 bases, and 7 bases stayed unmatched. CDR3 protein: CASSPGQGEGNTIYF. The CDR3 region has the DNA TGTGCCAGCAGTCCCGGACAGGGCGAGGGAAACACCATATATTTT.

This chain connects TRBV4-1 to TRBJ1-1; TRBD1 matches 7 bases. The germline V gene encodes CDR1 MGHRA and CDR2 YSYEKL. The CDR3 runs 15 residues. J gave up 1 base and V 5 bases, and 7 bases lay outside the gene matches. The CDR3 region is CASSDLTGRNTEAFF. The DNA for the CDR3 is TGCGCCAGCAGCGATTTGACAGGGAGGAACACTGAAGCTTTCTTT.

This clonotype has more than one count but fewer than ten. The chain recombines TRBV2 with TRBJ1-2, with 9 positions matching TRBD1. CDR3 length equals 14 residues. With 5 bases clipped from V and 4 bases from J, the junction kept 5 bases outside the gene matches. The germline CDR1 and CDR2 sequences are SNHLY and FYNNEI. The DNA for the CDR3 is TGTGCCAGCAGTAATCCGGGACAGGGCTATGGCTACACCTTC. Translated, it gives CASSNPGQGYGYTF.

This clonotype was recorded many times. V is TRBV12-3 or TRBV12-4 and J is TRBJ1-1; TRBD1 is a possible D gene (6 bases). Trimming took off 4 bases at V and 10 bases at J, with 22 bases between the two ends. This CDR3 has 15 amino acids. CDR3 region: CASSWDRTGTLGAFF. The CDR3 DNA reads as TGTGCCAGCAGTTGGGACCGAACGGGGACACTGGGAGCTTTCTTT.

This clonotype was recorded at least ten times. The chain combines TRBV28 with TRBJ2-2, with D tentatively TRBD1 or TRBD2 (5 bases each). V was cut by 5 bases and J by 3 bases, with 16 bases left in between. The CDR3 runs 16 residues. The germline CDR1 and CDR2 sequences are MDHEN and SYDVKM. As DNA, the CDR3 is TGTGCCAGCAGTGGGACCTCACCCCAGGACACCGGGGAGCTGTTTTTT. Translation gives CASSGTSPQDTGELFF.

The rearrangement joins TRBV13 to TRBJ2-7; D remains ambiguous. CDR1 and CDR2 (germline): PRHDT, FYEKMQ (reference sequence). The CDR3 totals 13 residues. Between the trimmed V and J ends, which lost 3 bases and 9 bases, there was a span of 15 bases. The CDR3 DNA sequence: TGTGCCAGCAGCTTCCTTAACAGCGTCCGGCAGTACTTC. Its translation: CASSFLNSVRQYF.

This clonotype was found many times. The V call is TRBV29-1, the J call TRBJ1-1, with D possibly matching TRBD1 (6 bases). Trimming took off 7 bases at V and 0 bases at J, with 9 bases between the two ends. This CDR3 comprises 12 residues. The germline V gene encodes CDR1 SQVTM and CDR2 ANQGSEA. In nucleotides, the CDR3 is TGCAGCGCGGGACACATGAACACTGAAGCTTTCTTT. Translating gives CSAGHMNTEAFF.

DNA of the CDR3: TGTGCCAGCAGCACATGGGCGGGAGCCTCCTCCTACGAGCAGTACTTC. The encoded protein is CASSTWAGASSYEQYF. The chain uses TRBV3-1 and TRBJ2-7; 7 nucleotides line up with TRBD2. The CDR3 contains 16 residues. Germline CDR1 LGHDT, CDR2 YNNKEL (reference sequence). V lost 5 bases and J lost 0; bases outside the gene matches: 10.

This clonotype was seen at least ten times. The rearrangement joins TRBV12-3 or TRBV12-4 to TRBJ2-1; 9 bases are a match to TRBD1. This CDR3 contains 15 residues. Germline trimming cut 5 bases from V and 8 bases from J; bases unmatched to any gene: 10. The CDR3 here is CASSTGTGLVHEQFF. The DNA of the CDR3 is TGTGCCAGCAGTACTGGGACAGGGTTAGTGCATGAGCAGTTCTTC.